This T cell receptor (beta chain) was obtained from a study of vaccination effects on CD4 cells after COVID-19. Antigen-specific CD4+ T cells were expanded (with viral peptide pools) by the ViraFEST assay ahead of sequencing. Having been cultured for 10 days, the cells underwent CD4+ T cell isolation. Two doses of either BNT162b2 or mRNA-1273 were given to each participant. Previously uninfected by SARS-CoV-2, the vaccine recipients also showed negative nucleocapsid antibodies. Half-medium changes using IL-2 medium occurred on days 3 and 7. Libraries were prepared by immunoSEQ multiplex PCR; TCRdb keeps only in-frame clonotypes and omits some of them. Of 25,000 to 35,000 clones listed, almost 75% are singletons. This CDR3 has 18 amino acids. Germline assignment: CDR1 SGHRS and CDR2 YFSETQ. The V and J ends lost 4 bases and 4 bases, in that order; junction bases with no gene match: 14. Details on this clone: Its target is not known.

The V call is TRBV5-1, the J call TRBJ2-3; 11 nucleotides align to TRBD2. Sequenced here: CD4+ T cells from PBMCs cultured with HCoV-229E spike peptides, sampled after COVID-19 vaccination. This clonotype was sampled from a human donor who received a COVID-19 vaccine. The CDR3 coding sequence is TGCGCCAGCAGCCGAACGGGACTAGCGGTCGGTACCCCAGATACGCAGTATTTT. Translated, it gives CASSRTGLAVGTPDTQYF.